What follows describes a single TCR beta chain. No cognate antigen has been identified for it. No base qualities exist here, and no much larger clone lies one base off it. TCRdb records Illumina HiSeq 1500 as the sequencer. TCRdb passed the public sequencing reads through fastp at Q25 and MiXCR, retaining productive beta sequences. Rows with one shared CDR3 protein collapse into an entry with the most common genes and DNA. In this sample the table shows about 740,000 distinct CDR3 sequences, roughly 36% of which occur a single time. The leading ten clones occupy roughly 18% of the sample. These data originate in a study of T cell repertoires in cytomegalovirus infection (dated by TCRdb to about 2019). Notes on the research overall: The peptide stimulations were aimed at well-studied HLA-B-restricted epitopes as well as recently identified HLA-C-restricted CMV epitopes, whose presentation resists viral immunomodulation. Donor HLA type was relevant to the analysis, because carriage of CMV infection together with the matching HLA type was indicated by public TCR beta signatures. The investigation overall reported the following: The ex vivo response was dominated by HLA-C-restricted CMV-specific TCR beta clonotypes, which also provided the single most frequent clonotype in two of eight donors. In both this cohort and an independent roughly 350-donor cohort, the cumulative frequency of public TCR beta family members distinguished carriers of CMV infection plus the relevant HLA type.

From its cysteine to its phenylalanine, the CDR3 spans 15 amino acids. Of all the DNA, just the CDR3 is kept, 45 bases in frame from base 1. CDR1 and CDR2 are drawn from the germline V gene: KGHSH, LQKENI. V sheds 6 bases and J sheds 5 bases, leaving 19 bases between their ends. This specimen's treatment or condition label, interpreted: in vitro stimulation with specific CMV peptide epitopes to enrich CMV-specific T cells. The source was cultured PBMCs, collected from culture after CMV antigen stimulation. This receptor was identified in a human donor in good health (CMV status not recorded). Some clones in this sample may be carry-over from other donors' samples. Recombination connected TRBV18 to TRBJ2-5, and possibly TRBD1, on 5 matching bases. The DNA reads as follows: TGTGCCAGCTCCCCCGGCAGCAGGGTACCGGAGACCCAGTACTTC. Its amino acids are CASSPGSRVPETQYF.